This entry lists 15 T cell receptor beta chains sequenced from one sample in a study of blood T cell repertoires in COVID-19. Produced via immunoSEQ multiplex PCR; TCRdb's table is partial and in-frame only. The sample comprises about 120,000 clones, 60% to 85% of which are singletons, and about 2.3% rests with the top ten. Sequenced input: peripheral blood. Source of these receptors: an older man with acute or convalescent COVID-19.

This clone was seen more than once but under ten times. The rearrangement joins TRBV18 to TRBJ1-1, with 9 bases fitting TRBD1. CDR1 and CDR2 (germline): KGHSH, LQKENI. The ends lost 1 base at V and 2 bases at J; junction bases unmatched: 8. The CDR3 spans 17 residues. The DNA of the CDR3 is TGTGCCAGCTCACCACGGACACCGGGACAGGGTAACACTGAAGCTTTCTTT. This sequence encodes CASSPRTPGQGNTEAFF. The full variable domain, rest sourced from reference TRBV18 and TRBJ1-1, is NAGVMQNPRHLVRRRGQEARLRCSPMKGHSHVYWYRQLPEEGLKFMVYLQKENIIDESGMPKERFSAEFPKEGPSILRIQQVVRGDSAAYFCASSPRTPGQGNTEAFFGQGTRLTVV.

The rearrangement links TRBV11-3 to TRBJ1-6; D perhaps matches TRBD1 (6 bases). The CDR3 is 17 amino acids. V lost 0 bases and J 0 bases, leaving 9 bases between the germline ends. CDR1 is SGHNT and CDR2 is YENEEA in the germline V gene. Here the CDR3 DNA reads TGTGCCAGCAGCTTAGATCAGGGGTCCTCCTATAATTCACCCCTCCACTTT. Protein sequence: CASSLDQGSSYNSPLHF.

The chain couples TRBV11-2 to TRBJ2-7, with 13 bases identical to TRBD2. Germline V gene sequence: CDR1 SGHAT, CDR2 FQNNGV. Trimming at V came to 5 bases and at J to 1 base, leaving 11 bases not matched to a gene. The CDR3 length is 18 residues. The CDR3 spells CASSPPTSGGLVSYEQYF. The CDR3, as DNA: TGTGCCAGCAGCCCCCCGACTAGCGGGGGGCTTGTATCCTACGAGCAGTACTTC.

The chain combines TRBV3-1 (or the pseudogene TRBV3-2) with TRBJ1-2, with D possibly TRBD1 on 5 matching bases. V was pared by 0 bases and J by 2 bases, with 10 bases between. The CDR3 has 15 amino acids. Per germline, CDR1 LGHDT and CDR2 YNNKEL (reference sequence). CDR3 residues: CASSQEGAGNYGYTF. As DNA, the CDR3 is TGTGCCAGCAGCCAAGAAGGGGCAGGGAACTATGGCTACACCTTC.

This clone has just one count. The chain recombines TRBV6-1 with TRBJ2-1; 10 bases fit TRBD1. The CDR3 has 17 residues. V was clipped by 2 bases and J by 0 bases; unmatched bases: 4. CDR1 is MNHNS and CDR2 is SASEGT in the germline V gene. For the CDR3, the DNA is TGTGCCAGCAGTGAAAGACAGGGGGCAGGCTCCTACAATGAGCAGTTCTTC. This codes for CASSERQGAGSYNEQFF.

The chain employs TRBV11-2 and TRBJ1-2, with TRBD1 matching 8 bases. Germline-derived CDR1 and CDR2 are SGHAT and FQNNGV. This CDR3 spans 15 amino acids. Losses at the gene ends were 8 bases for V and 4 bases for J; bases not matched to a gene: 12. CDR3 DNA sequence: TGTGCCAGCTCAGGGGGCGGGGGCAGTAGCTATGGCTACACCTTC. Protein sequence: CASSGGGGSSYGYTF.

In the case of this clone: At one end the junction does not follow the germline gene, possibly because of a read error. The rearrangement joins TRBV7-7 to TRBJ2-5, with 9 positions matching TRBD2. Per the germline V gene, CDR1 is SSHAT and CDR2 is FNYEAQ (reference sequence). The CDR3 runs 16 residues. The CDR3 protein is CASSSRGAGGQETQYF. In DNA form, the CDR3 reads TGTGCTAGCAGCTCGCGGGGAGCGGGGGGCCAAGAGACCCAGTACTTC.

DNA of the CDR3: TGTGCCAGTAGTTACGTACCCCGTACGGGGACAGGGGGGAGGACTTTCTTT. Translation gives CASSYVPRTGTGGRTFF. The chain combines TRBV19 with TRBJ1-1; 11 positions agree with TRBD1. V was clipped by 5 bases and J by 12 bases; unmatched bases: 20. Germline V lookup: CDR1 LNHDA, CDR2 SQIVND (reference sequence). The CDR3 length is 17 residues.

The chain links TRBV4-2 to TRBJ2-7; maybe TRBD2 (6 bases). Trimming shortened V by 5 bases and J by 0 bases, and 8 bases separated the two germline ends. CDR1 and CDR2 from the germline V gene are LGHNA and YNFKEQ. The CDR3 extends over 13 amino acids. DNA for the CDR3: TGTGCCAGCAGCGGAGGGGACTCCTACGAGCAGTACTTC. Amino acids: CASSGGDSYEQYF.

As DNA, the CDR3 is TGTGCCAGCAGCTCCCTCGGGGTCGGTTATGGCTACACCTTC. This sequence encodes CASSSLGVGYGYTF. The rearrangement links TRBV7-8 to TRBJ1-2; D gene uncertain. V lost 4 bases to trimming and J lost 5 bases, with 14 bases between them. Germline values: CDR1 SGHVS, CDR2 FQNEAQ. The length of the CDR3 is 14 residues.

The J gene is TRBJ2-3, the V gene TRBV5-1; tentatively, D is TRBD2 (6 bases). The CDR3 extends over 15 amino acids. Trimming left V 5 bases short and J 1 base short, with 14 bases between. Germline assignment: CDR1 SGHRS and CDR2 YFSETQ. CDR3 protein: CASSLVGGGTDTQYF. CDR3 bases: TGCGCCAGCAGTCTTGTTGGCGGGGGCACAGATACGCAGTATTTT.

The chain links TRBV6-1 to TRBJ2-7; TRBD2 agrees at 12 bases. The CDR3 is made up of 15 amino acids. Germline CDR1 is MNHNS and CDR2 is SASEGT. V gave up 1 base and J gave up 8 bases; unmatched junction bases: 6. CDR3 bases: TGTGCCAGCAGTGAAGGAACTAGCGGGGGGATCAAGCAGTACTTC. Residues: CASSEGTSGGIKQYF.

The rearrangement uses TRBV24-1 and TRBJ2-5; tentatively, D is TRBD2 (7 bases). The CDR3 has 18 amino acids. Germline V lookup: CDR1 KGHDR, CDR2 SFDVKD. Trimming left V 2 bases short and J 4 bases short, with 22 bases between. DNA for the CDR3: TGTGCCACCAGTGATTCATACCTGGGGGGGGGCAGGGGAGAGACCCAGTACTTC. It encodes CATSDSYLGGGRGETQYF.

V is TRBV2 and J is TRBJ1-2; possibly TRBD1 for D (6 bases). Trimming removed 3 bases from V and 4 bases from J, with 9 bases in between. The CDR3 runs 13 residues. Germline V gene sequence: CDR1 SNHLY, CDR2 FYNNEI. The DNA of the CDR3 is TGTGCCAGCAGTGACAGGGGTCCCTATGGCTACACCTTC. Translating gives CASSDRGPYGYTF.

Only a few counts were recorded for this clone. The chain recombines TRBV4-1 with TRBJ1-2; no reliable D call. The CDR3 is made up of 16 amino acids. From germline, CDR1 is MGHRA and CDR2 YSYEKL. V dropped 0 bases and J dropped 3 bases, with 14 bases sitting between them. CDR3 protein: CASSQEGGNRYYGYTF. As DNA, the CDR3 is TGCGCCAGCAGCCAAGAAGGAGGAAATAGATACTATGGCTACACCTTC.